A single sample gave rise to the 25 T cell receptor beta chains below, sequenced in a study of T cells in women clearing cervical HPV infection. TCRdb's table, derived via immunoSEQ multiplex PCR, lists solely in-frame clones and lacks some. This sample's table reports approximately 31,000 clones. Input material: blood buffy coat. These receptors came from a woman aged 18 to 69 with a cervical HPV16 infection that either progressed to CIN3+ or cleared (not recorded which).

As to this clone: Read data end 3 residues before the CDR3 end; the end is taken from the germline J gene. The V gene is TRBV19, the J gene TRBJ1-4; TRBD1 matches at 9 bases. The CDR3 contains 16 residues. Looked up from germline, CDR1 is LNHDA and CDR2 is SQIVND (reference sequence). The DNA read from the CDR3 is TGTGCCAGTAGGACACAGGGGGCTGCCTATAATTCACCA. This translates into CASRTQGAAYNSP. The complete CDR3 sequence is CASRTQGAAYNSPLFF.

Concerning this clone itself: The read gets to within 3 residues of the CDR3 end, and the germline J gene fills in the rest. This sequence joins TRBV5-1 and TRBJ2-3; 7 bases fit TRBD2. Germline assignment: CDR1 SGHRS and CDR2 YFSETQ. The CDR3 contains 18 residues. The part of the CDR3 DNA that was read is TGCGCCAGCAGCTTGTTCGAACCGGGACCTCCATTGGGGGGGACG. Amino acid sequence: CASSLFEPGPPLGGT. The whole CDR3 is CASSLFEPGPPLGGTQYF.

CDR3 DNA, as far as it was read: TGCAGTGCTACATCCCGAGTCACTAGCGGGGGCTCTCCAGAGACC. Its translation is CSATSRVTSGGSPET. The full-length CDR3 reads as CSATSRVTSGGSPETQYF. The V call is TRBV20-1, the J call TRBJ2-5; 11 nucleotides line up with TRBD2. The read ends 3 residues shy of where the CDR3 ends; the end is completed using the germline J gene. This CDR3 has 18 residues. The trim removed 4 bases at V and 4 bases at J, leaving 17 bases unmatched. Germline CDR1 DFQATT, CDR2 SNEGSKA (reference sequence).

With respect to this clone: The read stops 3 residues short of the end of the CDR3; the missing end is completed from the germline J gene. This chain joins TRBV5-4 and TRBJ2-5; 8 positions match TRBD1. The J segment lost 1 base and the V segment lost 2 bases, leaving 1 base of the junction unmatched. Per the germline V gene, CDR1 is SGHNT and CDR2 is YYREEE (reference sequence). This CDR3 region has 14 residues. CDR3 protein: CASSFTGGQETQYF. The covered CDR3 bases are TGTGCCAGCAGCTTTACAGGGGGCCAAGAGACC. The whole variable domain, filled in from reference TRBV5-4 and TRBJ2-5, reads ETGVTQSPTHLIKTRGQQVTLRCSSQSGHNTVSWYQQALGQGPQFIFQYYREEENGRGNFPPRFSGLQFPNYSSELNVNALELDDSALYLCASSFTGGQETQYFGPGTRLLVL.

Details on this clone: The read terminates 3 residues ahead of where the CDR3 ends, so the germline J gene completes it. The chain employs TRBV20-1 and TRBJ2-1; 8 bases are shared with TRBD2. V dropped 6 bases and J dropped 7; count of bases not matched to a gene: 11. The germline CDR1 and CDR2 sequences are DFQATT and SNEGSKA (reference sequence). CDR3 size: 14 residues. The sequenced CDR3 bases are TGCAGTGCAACCCGGGGGGGCCCATGGAATGAG. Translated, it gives CSATRGGPWNE. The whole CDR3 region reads CSATRGGPWNEQFF.

The sequenced CDR3 bases are TGCAGTGCTAGACCATCCATGGGGGGGGTGAACACCGGGGAG. This encodes CSARPSMGGVNTGE. In full, the CDR3 is CSARPSMGGVNTGELFF. V is TRBV20-1 and J is TRBJ2-2, with TRBD2 identical over 7 bases. Sequencing ends 3 residues short of the CDR3 end; the germline J gene provides the rest. Germline trimming cut 2 bases from V and 1 base from J; bases unmatched to any gene: 10. CDR3 length: 17 amino acids. Per the germline V gene, CDR1 is DFQATT and CDR2 is SNEGSKA (reference sequence).

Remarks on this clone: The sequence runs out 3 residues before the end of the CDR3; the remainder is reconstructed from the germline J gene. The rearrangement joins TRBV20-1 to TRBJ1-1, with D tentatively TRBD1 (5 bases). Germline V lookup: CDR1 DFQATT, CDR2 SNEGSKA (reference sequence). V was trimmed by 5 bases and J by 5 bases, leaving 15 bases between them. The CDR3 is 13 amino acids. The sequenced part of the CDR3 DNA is TGCAGTGCTGCCGAAGTCGGGGGAACTGAA. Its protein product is CSAAEVGGTE. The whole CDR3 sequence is CSAAEVGGTEAFF.

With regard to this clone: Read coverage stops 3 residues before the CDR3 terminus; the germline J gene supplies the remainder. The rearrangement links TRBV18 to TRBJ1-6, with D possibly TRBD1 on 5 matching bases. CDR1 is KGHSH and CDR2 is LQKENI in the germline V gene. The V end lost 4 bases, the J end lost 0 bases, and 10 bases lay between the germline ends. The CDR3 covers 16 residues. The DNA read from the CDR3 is TGTGCCAGCTCACGTACTCAGGGCTCCTATAATTCACCC. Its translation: CASSRTQGSYNSP. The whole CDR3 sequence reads CASSRTQGSYNSPLHF.

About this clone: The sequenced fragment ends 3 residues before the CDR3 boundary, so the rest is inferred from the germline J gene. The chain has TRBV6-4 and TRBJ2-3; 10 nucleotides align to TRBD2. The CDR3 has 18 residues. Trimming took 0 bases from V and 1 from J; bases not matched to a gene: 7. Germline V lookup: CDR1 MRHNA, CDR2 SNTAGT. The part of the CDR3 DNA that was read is TGTGCCAGCAGTGACTCGAGGGTAGCGGGGGGACGCACAGATACG. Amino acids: CASSDSRVAGGRTDT. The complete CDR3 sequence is CASSDSRVAGGRTDTQYF.

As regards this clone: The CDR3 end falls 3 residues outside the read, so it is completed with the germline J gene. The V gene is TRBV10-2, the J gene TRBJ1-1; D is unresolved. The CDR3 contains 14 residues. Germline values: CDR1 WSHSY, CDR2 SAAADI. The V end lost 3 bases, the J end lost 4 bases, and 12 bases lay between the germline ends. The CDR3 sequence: CASSDAVGITEAFF. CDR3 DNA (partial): TGCGCCAGCAGTGACGCAGTGGGCATCACTGAA.

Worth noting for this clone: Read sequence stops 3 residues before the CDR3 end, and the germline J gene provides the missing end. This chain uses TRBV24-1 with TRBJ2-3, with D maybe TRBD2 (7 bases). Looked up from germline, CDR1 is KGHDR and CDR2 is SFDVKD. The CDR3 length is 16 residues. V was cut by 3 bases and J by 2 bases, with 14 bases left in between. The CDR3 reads CATSDLGGQDTDTQYF. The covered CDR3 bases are TGTGCCACCAGTGATCTGGGGGGGCAGGACACAGATACG.

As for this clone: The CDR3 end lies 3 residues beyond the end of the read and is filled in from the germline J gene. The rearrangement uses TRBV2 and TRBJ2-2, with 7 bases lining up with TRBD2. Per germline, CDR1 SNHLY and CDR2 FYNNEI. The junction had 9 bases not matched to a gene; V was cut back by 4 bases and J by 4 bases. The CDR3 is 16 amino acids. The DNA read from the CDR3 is TGTGCCAGCAGTGTGGGGCGGGGGACCCGCACCGGGGAG. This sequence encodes CASSVGRGTRTGE. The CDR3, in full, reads CASSVGRGTRTGELFF.

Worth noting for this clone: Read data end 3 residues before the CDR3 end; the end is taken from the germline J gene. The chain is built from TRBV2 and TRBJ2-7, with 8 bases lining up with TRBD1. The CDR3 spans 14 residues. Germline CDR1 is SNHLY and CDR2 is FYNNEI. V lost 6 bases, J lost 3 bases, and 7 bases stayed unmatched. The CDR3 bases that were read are TGTGCCAGCAGGAATCAGGGGGCTTTCTACGAG. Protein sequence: CASRNQGAFYE. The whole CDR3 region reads CASRNQGAFYEQYF. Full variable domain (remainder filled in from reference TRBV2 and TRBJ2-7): EPEVTQTPSHQVTQMGQEVILRCVPISNHLYFYWYRQILGQKVEFLVSFYNNEISEKSEIFDDQFSVERPDGSNFTLKIRSTKLEDSAMYFCASRNQGAFYEQYFGPGTRLTVT.

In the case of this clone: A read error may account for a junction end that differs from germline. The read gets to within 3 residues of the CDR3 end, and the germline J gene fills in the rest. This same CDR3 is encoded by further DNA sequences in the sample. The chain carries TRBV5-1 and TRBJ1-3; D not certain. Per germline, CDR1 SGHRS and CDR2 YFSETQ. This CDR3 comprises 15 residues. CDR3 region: CASRNTGNSGNTIYF. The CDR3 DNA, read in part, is TGCGCCAGCAGAAACACGGGTAACTCTGGAAACACA. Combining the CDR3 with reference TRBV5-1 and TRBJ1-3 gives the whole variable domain KAGVTQTPRYLIKTRGQQVTLSCSPISGHRSVSWYQQTPGQGLQFLFEYFSETQRNKGNFPGRFSGRQFSNSRSEMNVSTLELGDSALYLCASRNTGNSGNTIYFGEGSWLTVV.

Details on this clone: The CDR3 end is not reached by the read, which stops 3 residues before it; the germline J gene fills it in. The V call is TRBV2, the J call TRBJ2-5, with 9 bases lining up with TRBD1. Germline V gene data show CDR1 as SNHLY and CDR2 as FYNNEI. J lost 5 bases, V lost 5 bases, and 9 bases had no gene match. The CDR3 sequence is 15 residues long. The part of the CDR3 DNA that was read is TGTGCCAGCAGTAACCCACAGGGGGCGGGTGAGACC. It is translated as CASSNPQGAGET. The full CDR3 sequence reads CASSNPQGAGETQYF. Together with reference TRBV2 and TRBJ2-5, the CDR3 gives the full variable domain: EPEVTQTPSHQVTQMGQEVILRCVPISNHLYFYWYRQILGQKVEFLVSFYNNEISEKSEIFDDQFSVERPDGSNFTLKIRSTKLEDSAMYFCASSNPQGAGETQYFGPGTRLLVL.

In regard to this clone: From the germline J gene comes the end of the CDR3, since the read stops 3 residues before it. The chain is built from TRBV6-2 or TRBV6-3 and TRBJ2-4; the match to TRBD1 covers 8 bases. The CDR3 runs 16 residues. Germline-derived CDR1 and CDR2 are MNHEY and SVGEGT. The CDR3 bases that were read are TGTGCCAGCAGTACTCCAAGACCAGGGGGCGCCTATGGT. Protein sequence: CASSTPRPGGAYG. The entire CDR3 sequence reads CASSTPRPGGAYGQYF.

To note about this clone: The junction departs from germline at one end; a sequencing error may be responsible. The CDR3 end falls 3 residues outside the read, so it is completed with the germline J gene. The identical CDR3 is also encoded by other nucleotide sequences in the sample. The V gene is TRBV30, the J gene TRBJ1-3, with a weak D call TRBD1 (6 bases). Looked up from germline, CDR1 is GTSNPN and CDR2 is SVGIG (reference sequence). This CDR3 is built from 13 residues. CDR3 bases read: TGTGCCTTTGGACAGTACTCTGGAAACACG. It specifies CAFGQYSGNT. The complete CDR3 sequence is CAFGQYSGNTIYF.

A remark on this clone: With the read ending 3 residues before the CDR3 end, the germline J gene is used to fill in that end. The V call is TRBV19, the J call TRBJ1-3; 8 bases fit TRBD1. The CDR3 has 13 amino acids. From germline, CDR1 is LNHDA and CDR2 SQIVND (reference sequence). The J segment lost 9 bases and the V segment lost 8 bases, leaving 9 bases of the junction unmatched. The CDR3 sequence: CASGDRSISTIYF. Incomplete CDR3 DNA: TGTGCCAGTGGGGACAGGAGTATTAGCACC.

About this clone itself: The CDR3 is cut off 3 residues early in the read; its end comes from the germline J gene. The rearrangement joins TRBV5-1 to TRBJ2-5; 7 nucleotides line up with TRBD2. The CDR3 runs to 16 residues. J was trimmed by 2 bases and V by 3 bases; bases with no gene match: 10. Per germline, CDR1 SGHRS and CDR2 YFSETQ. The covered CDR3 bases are TGCGCCAGCAGCTATGGAGCGGGGCCTTCACAAGAGACC. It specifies CASSYGAGPSQET. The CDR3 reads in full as CASSYGAGPSQETQYF.

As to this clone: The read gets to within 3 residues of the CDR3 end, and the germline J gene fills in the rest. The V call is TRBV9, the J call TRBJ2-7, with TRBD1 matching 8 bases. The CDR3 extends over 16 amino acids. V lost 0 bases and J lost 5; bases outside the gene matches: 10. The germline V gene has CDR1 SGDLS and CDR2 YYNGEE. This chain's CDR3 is CASSVASRQGSHEQYF. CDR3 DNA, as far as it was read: TGTGCCAGCAGCGTAGCCTCGCGACAGGGGTCCCACGAG.

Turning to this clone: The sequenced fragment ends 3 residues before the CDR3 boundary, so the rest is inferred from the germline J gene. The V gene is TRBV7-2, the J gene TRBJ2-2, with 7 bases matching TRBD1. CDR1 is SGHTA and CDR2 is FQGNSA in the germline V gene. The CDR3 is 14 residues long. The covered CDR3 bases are TGTGCCAGCAGCTTATACTGGGACAGTGAAAAG. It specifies CASSLYWDSEK. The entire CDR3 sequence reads CASSLYWDSEKLFF.

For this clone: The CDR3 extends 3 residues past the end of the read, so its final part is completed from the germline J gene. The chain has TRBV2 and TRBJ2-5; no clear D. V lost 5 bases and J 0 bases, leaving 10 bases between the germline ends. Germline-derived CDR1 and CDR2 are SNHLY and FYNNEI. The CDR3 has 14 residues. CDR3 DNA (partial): TGTGCCAGCAGTAATACACAGTACCAAGAGACC. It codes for CASSNTQYQET. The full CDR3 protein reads CASSNTQYQETQYF. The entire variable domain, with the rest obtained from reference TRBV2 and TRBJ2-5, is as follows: EPEVTQTPSHQVTQMGQEVILRCVPISNHLYFYWYRQILGQKVEFLVSFYNNEISEKSEIFDDQFSVERPDGSNFTLKIRSTKLEDSAMYFCASSNTQYQETQYFGPGTRLLVL.

This CDR3 is CASRAKTGLPEAFF. The part of the CDR3 DNA that was read is TGTGCCAGCAGGGCAAAGACAGGGTTACCTGAA. J is TRBJ1-1 and V is TRBV2; TRBD1 aligns across 7 bases. The read terminates 3 residues ahead of where the CDR3 ends, so the germline J gene completes it. With V trimmed by 6 bases and J by 6 bases, 10 bases remained unmatched. Germline V gives CDR1 SNHLY, CDR2 FYNNEI. This CDR3 is 14 amino acids long.

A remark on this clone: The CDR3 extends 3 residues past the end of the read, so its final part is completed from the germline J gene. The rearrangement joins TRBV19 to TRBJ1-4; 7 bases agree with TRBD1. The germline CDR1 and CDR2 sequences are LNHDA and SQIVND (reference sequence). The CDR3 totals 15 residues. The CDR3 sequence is CASKEQGPLNSPLFF. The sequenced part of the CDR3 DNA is TGTGCCAGCAAAGAACAGGGGCCCCTTAATTCACCA.

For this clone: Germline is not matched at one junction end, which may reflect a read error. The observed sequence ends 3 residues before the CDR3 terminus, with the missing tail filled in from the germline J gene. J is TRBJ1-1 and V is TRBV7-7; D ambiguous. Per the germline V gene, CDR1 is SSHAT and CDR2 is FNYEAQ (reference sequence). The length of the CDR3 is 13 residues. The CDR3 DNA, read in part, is TGTGCTAGCAGCTTAGCTCAGTACACTGAA. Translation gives CASSLAQYTE. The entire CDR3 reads CASSLAQYTEAFF.